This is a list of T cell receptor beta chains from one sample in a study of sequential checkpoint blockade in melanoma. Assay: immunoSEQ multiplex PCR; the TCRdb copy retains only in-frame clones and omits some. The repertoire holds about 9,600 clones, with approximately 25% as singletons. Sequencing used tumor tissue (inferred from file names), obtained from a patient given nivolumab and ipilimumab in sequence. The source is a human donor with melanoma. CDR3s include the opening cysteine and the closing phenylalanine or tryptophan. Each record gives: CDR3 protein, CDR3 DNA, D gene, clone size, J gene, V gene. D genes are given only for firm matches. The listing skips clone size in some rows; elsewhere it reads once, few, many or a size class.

CDR3aa: CASSLYNGAYEQYF
CDR3nt: TGTGCCAGCAGCCTTTATAACGGTGCCTACGAGCAGTACTTC
d_gene: -
abundance: -
j_gene: TRBJ2-7
v_gene: TRBV11-3

CDR3aa: CASSVSVNTEAFF
CDR3nt: TGTGCCAGCAGCGTATCAGTGAACACTGAAGCTTTCTTT
d_gene: -
abundance: medium-sized
j_gene: TRBJ1-1
v_gene: TRBV9

CDR3aa: CASSPGGDTEAFF
CDR3nt: TGTGCCAGCAGCCCCGGAGGGGACACTGAAGCTTTCTTT
d_gene: -
abundance: -
j_gene: TRBJ1-1
v_gene: TRBV14

CDR3aa: CASSLGGRSYNEQFF
CDR3nt: TGTGCCAGCAGCTTGGGCGGGAGATCCTACAATGAGCAGTTCTTC
d_gene: TRBD2
abundance: -
j_gene: TRBJ2-1
v_gene: TRBV11-3

CDR3aa: CASSAEVGYEQYF
CDR3nt: TGTGCCAGCAGTGCAGAGGTAGGCTACGAGCAGTACTTC
d_gene: -
abundance: medium-sized
j_gene: TRBJ2-7
v_gene: TRBV6-8

CDR3aa: CAWRRTTYPYEQYF
CDR3nt: TGTGCCTGGAGGAGGACAACTTATCCCTACGAGCAGTACTTC
d_gene: -
abundance: -
j_gene: TRBJ2-7
v_gene: TRBV30

CDR3aa: CASSLGHGGDTQYF
CDR3nt: TGTGCCAGCAGCTTGGGGCACGGGGGAGATACGCAGTATTTT
d_gene: -
abundance: few
j_gene: TRBJ2-3
v_gene: TRBV11-3

CDR3aa: CASSLVGQETQYF
CDR3nt: TGCGCCAGCAGCTTGGTTGGGCAAGAGACCCAGTACTTC
d_gene: -
abundance: few
j_gene: TRBJ2-5
v_gene: TRBV23-1

CDR3aa: CASSSDRGWNTEAFF
CDR3nt: TGTGCCAGCAGTTCCGATAGGGGGTGGAACACTGAAGCTTTCTTT
d_gene: -
abundance: many
j_gene: TRBJ1-1
v_gene: TRBV6-8

CDR3aa: CAWSVLLAGGPAEQFF
CDR3nt: TGTGCCTGGAGTGTACTACTAGCGGGAGGGCCGGCGGAGCAGTTCTTC
d_gene: TRBD2
abundance: -
j_gene: TRBJ2-1
v_gene: TRBV30

CDR3aa: CASSRAGTGVGYTF
CDR3nt: TGCGCCAGCAGCCGTGCCGGGACAGGGGTGGGCTACACCTTC
d_gene: TRBD1
abundance: -
j_gene: TRBJ1-2
v_gene: TRBV5-1

CDR3aa: CASSHEREGRDTQYF
CDR3nt: TGTGCCAGCAGCCACGAGCGGGAGGGCAGGGATACGCAGTATTTT
d_gene: TRBD2
abundance: -
j_gene: TRBJ2-3
v_gene: TRBV11-3

CDR3aa: CASSSPGGNNNEQFF
CDR3nt: TGTGCCAGCAGCTCTCCCGGGGGAAACAACAATGAGCAGTTCTTC
d_gene: -
abundance: many
j_gene: TRBJ2-1
v_gene: TRBV11-3

CDR3aa: CASSNVNEQYF
CDR3nt: TGTGCCAGTAGTAATGTGAACGAGCAGTACTTC
d_gene: -
abundance: -
j_gene: TRBJ2-7
v_gene: TRBV19

CDR3aa: CASSPRTGNQPQHF
CDR3nt: TGCGCCAGCAGCCCTCGGACGGGCAATCAGCCCCAGCATTTT
d_gene: -
abundance: many
j_gene: TRBJ1-5
v_gene: TRBV4-1

CDR3aa: CASSGQGIEPQHF
CDR3nt: TGTGCCAGCAGTGGACAGGGTATTGAGCCCCAGCATTTT
d_gene: TRBD1
abundance: -
j_gene: TRBJ1-5
v_gene: TRBV2

CDR3aa: CASSEYTDTQYF
CDR3nt: TGTGCCAGCAGTGAATACACAGATACGCAGTATTTT
d_gene: -
abundance: -
j_gene: TRBJ2-3
v_gene: TRBV25-1

CDR3aa: CAWSVQLTSGTNNEQFF
CDR3nt: TGTGCCTGGAGTGTACAATTGACTAGCGGGACCAACAATGAGCAGTTCTTC
d_gene: TRBD2
abundance: few
j_gene: TRBJ2-1
v_gene: TRBV30

CDR3aa: CAFYRGTNTEAFF
CDR3nt: TGTGCCTTTTACAGGGGGACGAACACTGAAGCTTTCTTT
d_gene: TRBD1
abundance: -
j_gene: TRBJ1-1
v_gene: TRBV7-1

CDR3aa: CASSLDGTGLTEAFF
CDR3nt: TGTGCCAGCAGCTTAGATGGGACAGGGCTCACTGAAGCTTTCTTT
d_gene: TRBD1
abundance: -
j_gene: TRBJ1-1
v_gene: TRBV11-3

CDR3aa: CASSSRVGAGGAGTDTQYF
CDR3nt: TGCGCCAGCAGCTCTCGCGTCGGAGCGGGGGGGGCGGGCACAGATACGCAGTATTTT
d_gene: TRBD2
abundance: -
j_gene: TRBJ2-3
v_gene: TRBV10-2

CDR3aa: CASSSQIGGSGNTIYF
CDR3nt: TGTGCCAGCAGCTCCCAAATCGGAGGCTCTGGAAACACCATATATTTT
d_gene: -
abundance: -
j_gene: TRBJ1-3
v_gene: TRBV11-3